A selection of T cell receptor beta chains follows, all from one sample in a study of type 1 regulatory T cells. Their cognate antigens are unknown. MiXCR was run by TCRdb on the reads, yielding one entry per CDR3 protein. This sample has about 65,000 distinct CDR3 sequences, with around 49% found just once. Material for sequencing was cultured non-Tr1 T cells, either the whole culture or a sorted T cell fraction (not recorded which). The receptors were gathered from a human donor in good health. Each CDR3 is given with its conserved first and last residue. D genes are given only for firm matches. Part of the rows lack a size; the others show once, few, many or a class for expanded clones.

clone size	D gene	V gene	J gene	CDR3 DNA	CDR3 protein
NA	NA	TRBV12-3/TRBV12-4	TRBJ1-1	TGTGCCAGCGCACGAGGAGGGGCCTCTGAAGCTTTCTTT	CASARGGASEAFF
once	TRBD1	TRBV5-1	TRBJ2-1	TGCGCCAGCAGCTTTAGCGACAGGGCCTACAATGAGCAGTTCTTC	CASSFSDRAYNEQFF
NA	NA	TRBV30	TRBJ2-3	TGTGCCTGGGGGGGTGACACAGATACGCAGTATTTT	CAWGGDTDTQYF
NA	TRBD2	TRBV6-1	TRBJ2-1	TGTGCCAGCCGCCCGCCGGGACTAGCGGATAATGAGCAGTTCTTC	CASRPPGLADNEQFF
NA	NA	TRBV19	TRBJ1-1	TGTGCCAGTAGTATAGGGGGACACCAAACCGGGGAAGCTTTCTTT	CASSIGGHQTGEAFF
medium-sized	NA	TRBV20-1	TRBJ1-1	TGCAGTGCTATCCGACCCGTTGTTCCGCCTCAGATCACTGAAGCTTTCTTT	CSAIRPVVPPQITEAFF
NA	NA	TRBV4-3	TRBJ1-1	TGCGCCAGCAGCCAAGAAAGGGGGGTCGCAGCGACTGAAGCTTTCTTT	CASSQERGVAATEAFF
NA	NA	TRBV5-4	TRBJ1-2	TGTGCCAGCACCAATCGACGGACGGAACCTAACTATGGCTACACCTTC	CASTNRRTEPNYGYTF
NA	NA	TRBV7-2	TRBJ1-3	TGTGCCAGCAGCTTAGGGGGACGGCATGCCTCTGGAAACACCATATATTTT	CASSLGGRHASGNTIYF
NA	NA	TRBV7-2	TRBJ1-1	TGTGCCAGCAGCTATATATCTCGTCCGAACACTGAAGCTTTCTTT	CASSYISRPNTEAFF
many	TRBD1	TRBV3-1	TRBJ1-2	TGTGCCAGCAGCCAACGGGACAGGGCATATTATGGCTACACCTTC	CASSQRDRAYYGYTF
NA	NA	TRBV3-1	TRBJ1-1	TGTGCCAGCAGCCAGAGGAGGTTGGAGGGGGGAGCTTTCTTT	CASSQRRLEGGAFF
once	TRBD1	TRBV20-1	TRBJ1-2	TGCAGTGCTAGAGATACTTCCCGAGACAGGGGGGACTATGGCTACACCTTC	CSARDTSRDRGDYGYTF
NA	NA	TRBV30	TRBJ1-2	TGTGCCTGGAGTGTATCCCGACAGGCGAGCTATGGCTACACCTTC	CAWSVSRQASYGYTF
few	TRBD1	TRBV27	TRBJ1-2	TGTGCCAGCAGTCTCGACCCACAGGGGTATGGCTACACCTTC	CASSLDPQGYGYTF
NA	NA	TRBV30	TRBJ1-1	TGTGCCTGGAGTGAGTCAGCAATCCCGAACACTGAAGCTTTCTTT	CAWSESAIPNTEAFF
NA	NA	TRBV12-3/TRBV12-4	TRBJ2-1	TGTGCCAGCTCACTGGGCAGCCCGGGCAATGAGCAGTTCTTC	CASSLGSPGNEQFF
NA	NA	TRBV7-9	TRBJ1-6	TGTGCCAGCAGCCCCCCGACCCCGTCACCCCTCCACTTT	CASSPPTPSPLHF
few	NA	TRBV5-1	TRBJ1-3	TGCGCCAGCAGCGGGGGACCGCTCTCTGGAAACACCATATATTTT	CASSGGPLSGNTIYF
NA	NA	TRBV7-2	TRBJ1-5	TGTGCCAGCAGCTTATGGGCAGGGGAACAGCCCCAGCATTTT	CASSLWAGEQPQHF
few	NA	TRBV5-1	TRBJ1-5	TGCGCCAGCAGCCTAGGGGAGGGTGGCCCTCAGCCCCAGCATTTT	CASSLGEGGPQPQHF
NA	TRBD2	TRBV19	TRBJ2-3	TGTGCCAGTAGTAGGCTAGCGGGCACAGATACGCAGTATTTT	CASSRLAGTDTQYF
NA	NA	TRBV5-1	TRBJ2-5	TGCGCCAGCAGCGCCCAAGAGACCCAGTACTTC	CASSAQETQYF
once	NA	TRBV7-9	TRBJ2-7	TGTGCCAGCAGCCCCGGGTCCGCCTCCTACGAGCAGTACTTC	CASSPGSASYEQYF
few	TRBD2	TRBV2	TRBJ2-7	TGTGCCAGCAGGGCCAGCCGAGGGACTAGCGGGGGTCGGGGCCCCTACGAGCAGTACTTC	CASRASRGTSGGRGPYEQYF
NA	TRBD2	TRBV12-3/TRBV12-4	TRBJ2-3	TGTGCCAGCAGTTTAGCGACGGGGGGGCACACAGATACGCAGTATTTT	CASSLATGGHTDTQYF
once	NA	TRBV11-1	TRBJ2-3	TGTGCCAGCAGCTTAGCGGGGGGCCGTACGCAGTATTTT	CASSLAGGRTQYF
NA	NA	TRBV20-1	TRBJ2-5	TGCAGTGCTAGAGATCAAGTCTCGGAGACCCAGTACTTC	CSARDQVSETQYF
few	NA	TRBV2	TRBJ2-6	TGTGCCAACTCTGGGGCCAACGTCCTGACTTTC	CANSGANVLTF
few	NA	TRBV6-5	TRBJ2-2	TGTGCCAGCAGTTACGCACGGGGAGGGGGCGCGACCGGGGAGCTGTTTTTT	CASSYARGGGATGELFF
NA	NA	TRBV6-1	TRBJ1-5	TGTGCCAGCAGTGAAGCCGCATACGGTGATAGCAATCAGCCCCAGCATTTT	CASSEAAYGDSNQPQHF
NA	TRBD2	TRBV28	TRBJ2-7	TGTGCCAGCAGCACATTGGGGGCGGGGGGTAACGAGCAGTACTTC	CASSTLGAGGNEQYF
NA	TRBD2	TRBV7-8	TRBJ2-5	TGTGCCAGCAGCTTAGTTGTATTAGCGGGCACCCAAGAGACCCAGTACTTC	CASSLVVLAGTQETQYF
NA	NA	TRBV20-1	TRBJ1-4	TGCAGTGCTAGTGAAGGGAAAAAACTGTTTTTT	CSASEGKKLFF
NA	TRBD1	TRBV5-1	TRBJ2-7	TGCGCCAGCAGCTTGCGCCTAAACAGCCGGGACAGTACCTACGAGCAGTACTTC	CASSLRLNSRDSTYEQYF
NA	TRBD2	TRBV4-1	TRBJ2-2	TGCGCCAGCAGTCGAACGGGACTAGCGGGGGTATCGAACACCGGGGAGCTGTTTTTT	CASSRTGLAGVSNTGELFF
once	TRBD1	TRBV6-6	TRBJ1-6	TGTGCCAGCAGTGGGGACAGGGAACGTTCACCCCTCCACTTT	CASSGDRERSPLHF
few	NA	TRBV7-2	TRBJ1-5	TGTGCCAGCAGCTTAGGAGCGCTACGGGGTCAGCCCCAGCATTTT	CASSLGALRGQPQHF
few	NA	TRBV7-6	TRBJ2-7	TGTGCCAGCAGCTTAGTCGGGGCCGCTCCCTCCGAGCAGTACTTC	CASSLVGAAPSEQYF
few	NA	TRBV2	TRBJ1-5	TGTGCCAGCAGCACCCGGAGGGACAAAAGCAATCAGCCCCAGCATTTT	CASSTRRDKSNQPQHF
NA	NA	TRBV10-3	TRBJ2-4	TGTGCCATCAGTGAGGGGTCGCCTCCAGCCAAAAACATTCAGTACTTC	CAISEGSPPAKNIQYF
few	NA	TRBV20-1	TRBJ2-5	TGCAGTGTCCTTTCAGACAGACCTCAAGAGACCCAGTACTTC	CSVLSDRPQETQYF
NA	TRBD2	TRBV5-1	TRBJ2-5	TGCGCCAGCAGCTTGGACTCGGGGGGCCAAGAGACCCAGTACTTC	CASSLDSGGQETQYF
NA	NA	TRBV20-1	TRBJ1-3	TGCAGTGCTAGGCCTAGGAGCTCTGGAAACACCATATATTTT	CSARPRSSGNTIYF
few	NA	TRBV12-3/TRBV12-4	TRBJ1-3	TGTGCCAGCAGTTGGGGGGGCACTGGAAACACCATATATTTT	CASSWGGTGNTIYF
many	NA	TRBV3-1	TRBJ2-5	NA	CASSQVGRGTSFSPYF
NA	TRBD1	TRBV7-8	TRBJ1-5	TGTGCCAACAGCTCTCAGCCGGGACAGGGGTCAAATAGCAATCAGCCCCAGCATTTT	CANSSQPGQGSNSNQPQHF
NA	TRBD2	TRBV20-1	TRBJ2-7	TGCAGTGCTAATACGGCGGGGGGGCCTAGGGACGAGCAGTACTTC	CSANTAGGPRDEQYF
few	NA	TRBV5-1	TRBJ2-6	TGCGCCAGCAGCTTGCTAGGTCTCGACTCTGGGGCCAACGTCCTGACTTTC	CASSLLGLDSGANVLTF
NA	NA	TRBV5-5	TRBJ2-2	TGTGTCAGCAGCTCCTGGACACTTGCGAACACCGGGGAGCTGTTTTTT	CVSSSWTLANTGELFF
NA	NA	TRBV10-3	TRBJ2-3	TGTGCCATACGGAAAAGGGGGGCAGATACGCAGTATTTT	CAIRKRGADTQYF
NA	TRBD1	TRBV5-1	TRBJ1-1	TGCGCCAGCAGCTTGGGAATGGACAGGGGTGAAGCTTTCTTT	CASSLGMDRGEAFF
NA	TRBD2	TRBV7-2	TRBJ2-7	TGTGCCAGCGTCGGTAGCGGGGCCTACGAGCAGTACTTC	CASVGSGAYEQYF